This TCR beta chain was sequenced in a study of blood T cell repertoires in COVID-19. Study summary: PBMCs, B-cell-depleted T cells, or T cells provided the cDNA or gDNA that made up the material.

Adults between about 18 and 89 years of age took part from about two dozen US areas. Cohort placement rested on clinical history that participants reported themselves. In the source study's methods: Researchers report that nucleated cell counts were estimated from reference gene primer amplification. The assay was immunoSEQ multiplex PCR, and TCRdb's table has in-frame clones only and misses some. V and J calls and clone size are as listed in that table; D and trimming were resolved from the DNA. The table lists about 440,000 clones, about 85% of them singletons. This CDR3 contains 14 residues. Trimming shortened V by 0 bases and J by 8 bases, and 9 bases separated the two germline ends. CDR1 and CDR2 (germline): SGHDT, YYEEEE.

Sequenced: PBMCs or T cells enriched from blood (not recorded which). The rearrangement uses TRBV5-6 and TRBJ1-6; D remains unclear. The source of this sequence is a woman between 18 and 29 years old with acute COVID-19. CDR3 region: CASSLGVIDSPLHF. CDR3 DNA: TGTGCCAGCAGCTTGGGAGTAATTGATTCACCCCTCCACTTT. The whole variable domain, remainder taken from reference TRBV5-6 and TRBJ1-6, is DAGVTQSPTHLIKTRGQQVTLRCSPKSGHDTVSWYQQALGQGPQFIFQYYEEEERQRGNFPDRFSGHQFPNYSSELNVNALLLGDSALYLCASSLGVIDSPLHFGNGTRLTVT.